The rows below give T cell receptor beta chains drawn from one sample of a study of neurological immune-mediated disorders. TCRdb processed the 5' RACE reads anew with MiXCR; each CDR3 protein has one entry. This table has 66,000 or so distinct CDR3 sequences, less than 5.5% appearing once. Sequencing was done on a sample of PBMCs. The receptors derive from a woman aged 25 to 39 with multiple sclerosis. CDR3s include the opening cysteine and the closing phenylalanine or tryptophan. D genes are given only for firm matches. The size field is filled for only some rows; it gives once, few, many or a size class.

>TRBV20-1|many|TRBJ1-1|TRBD1
CSAIRTGAISTEAFF
TGCAGTGCTATCCGGACAGGGGCCATCTCCACTGAAGCTTTCTTT
>TRBV20-1|many|TRBJ2-2|-
CSAPRTGELFF
TGCAGTGCTCCCCGCACCGGGGAGCTGTTTTTT
>TRBV6-1|many|TRBJ1-1|TRBD1
CASSGRQGTNTEAFF
TGTGCCAGCAGTGGACGACAGGGGACGAACACTGAAGCTTTCTTT
>TRBV5-5|many|TRBJ1-1|-
CASSLDRANTEAFF
TGTGCCAGCAGCTTGGACAGGGCGAACACTGAAGCTTTCTTT
>TRBV7-6|-|TRBJ2-1|-
CASSLAGRGYNEQFF
TGTGCCAGCAGCTTAGCAGGGAGAGGGTACAATGAGCAGTTCTTC
>TRBV20-1|many|TRBJ2-5|TRBD2
CSAPASGGHETQYF
TGCAGTGCTCCTGCTAGCGGGGGGCATGAGACCCAGTACTTC
>TRBV4-1|few|TRBJ2-7|TRBD2
CASSRVLAGANPYEQYF
TGCGCCAGCAGCCGCGTACTAGCGGGGGCAAACCCCTACGAGCAGTACTTC
>TRBV10-2|many|TRBJ1-3|TRBD1
CASEGPGQQLSGNTIYF
TGCGCCAGCGAGGGACCGGGACAGCAACTCTCTGGAAACACCATATATTTT
>TRBV20-1|many|TRBJ2-7|-
CSASLQGGHEQYF
TGCAGTGCTAGTTTACAGGGCGGCCACGAGCAGTACTTC
>TRBV30|many|TRBJ1-1|-
CAWSSDVAMTEAFF
TGTGCCTGGAGTTCCGACGTGGCAATGACTGAAGCTTTCTTT
>TRBV5-1|many|TRBJ1-2|TRBD1
CARVAPGQGKGLSYGYTF
TGCGCCAGAGTGGCACCAGGACAGGGGAAGGGGTTGAGCTATGGCTACACCTTC
>TRBV3-1|many|TRBJ2-2|-
CASSQIIDTGELFF
TGTGCCAGCAGCCAGATTATTGACACCGGGGAGCTGTTTTTT